The 21 T cell receptor beta chains below all came from one sample that was sequenced in a study of blood T cell repertoires in COVID-19. TCRdb's table, derived via immunoSEQ multiplex PCR, lists solely in-frame clones and lacks some. This table holds some 300,000 clones, about 91% found once. The sample was peripheral blood. Receptors originate from a woman in her thirties who had recovered from COVID-19.

The chain couples TRBV7-9 to TRBJ2-3; 7 nucleotides agree with TRBD2. CDR3 length equals 14 residues. CDR1 and CDR2 (germline): SEHNR, FQNEAQ (reference sequence). V was clipped by 3 bases and J by 8 bases; unmatched bases: 8. The CDR3 region is CASSFGTTLSTQYF. The CDR3 DNA is TGTGCCAGCAGCTTCGGGACTACCCTCAGTACGCAGTATTTT. The full variable domain, in which reference TRBV7-9 and TRBJ2-3 provide the parts outside the CDR3, is DTGVSQNPRHKITKRGQNVTFRCDPISEHNRLYWYRQTLGQGPEFLTYFQNEAQLEKSRLLSDRFSAERPKGSFSTLEIQRTEQGDSAMYLCASSFGTTLSTQYFGPGTRLTVL.

The J gene is TRBJ2-7, the V gene TRBV2; 7 positions match TRBD1. J was trimmed by 6 bases and V by 3 bases; bases with no gene match: 5. This CDR3 has 13 residues. Germline V CDR1 and CDR2: SNHLY, FYNNEI. This CDR3 is CASSDYRGGEQYF. CDR3 nucleotide sequence: TGTGCCAGCAGTGACTACAGGGGTGGCGAGCAGTACTTC.

V usage is TRBV5-6 and J usage is TRBJ1-3, with TRBD1 as a possible D gene (6 bases). The CDR3 has 16 amino acids. The germline CDR1 and CDR2 sequences are SGHDT and YYEEEE. Trimming shortened V by 1 base and J by 4 bases, and 15 bases separated the two germline ends. CDR3 loop: CASSLTGIKTGNTIYF. CDR3 DNA: TGTGCCAGCAGCTTGACAGGGATTAAAACCGGAAACACCATATATTTT.

CDR3 DNA sequence: TGTGCCAGCAGTCATATCCTAACAGGGAAACCCACAGATACGCAGTATTTT. This codes for CASSHILTGKPTDTQYF. The V call is TRBV2, the J call TRBJ2-3; possibly TRBD1 for D (6 bases). The CDR3 has 17 amino acids. Trimming pared 5 bases from V and 2 bases from J, leaving 20 bases between. Germline V gene lookup returns CDR1 SNHLY and CDR2 FYNNEI.

The CDR3: CASSYRDSSYEQYF. The DNA of the CDR3 is TGTGCCAGCAGCTATAGGGACAGCTCCTACGAGCAGTACTTC. The rearrangement joins TRBV7-2 to TRBJ2-7, with TRBD1 identical over 7 bases. J lost 0 bases, V lost 4 bases, and 3 bases had no gene match. This CDR3 is 14 amino acids long. Germline assignment: CDR1 SGHTA and CDR2 FQGNSA. The full variable domain, with the rest looked up from reference TRBV7-2 and TRBJ2-7, is GAGVSQSPSNKVTEKGKDVELRCDPISGHTALYWYRQSLGQGLEFLIYFQGNSAPDKSGLPSDRFSAERTGGSVSTLTIQRTQQEDSAVYLCASSYRDSSYEQYFGPGTRLTVT.

This chain links TRBV28 with TRBJ2-7; D might be TRBD2 (7 bases). The germline V and J ends were trimmed by 6 bases and 9 bases, with 12 bases remaining between them. This CDR3 comprises 11 residues. CDR1 is MDHEN and CDR2 is SYDVKM in the germline V gene. The CDR3 nucleotides read TGTGCCAGCAGCCGAAGGGGGGGGCAGTACTTC. Its translation: CASSRRGGQYF.

This clone was observed once. This CDR3 is CAGQRGGSTDTQYF. CDR3 sequence (DNA): TGTGCCGGCCAAAGAGGGGGCAGCACAGATACGCAGTATTTT. The gene calls are TRBV5-8 and TRBJ2-3, with TRBD1 matching over 7 bases. The V gene end was trimmed by 10 bases and the J gene end by 0 bases; junction bases not matched to a gene: 8. The CDR3 runs 14 residues. CDR1 and CDR2 (germline): SGHTS, YDEGEE.

The chain has TRBV24-1 and TRBJ2-6; D may be TRBD1 (6 bases). The CDR3 has 13 amino acids. From germline, CDR1 is KGHDR and CDR2 SFDVKD. V was cut by 7 bases and J by 3 bases, with 6 bases left in between. DNA of the CDR3: TGTGCCACCAGGGACAGTGGGGCCAACGTCCTGACTTTC. It translates to CATRDSGANVLTF.

This clone occurred a few times. The gene calls are TRBV12-3 or TRBV12-4 and TRBJ1-1; weak D call: TRBD1 (6 bases). The CDR3 totals 13 residues. Trimming pared 5 bases from V and 0 bases from J, leaving 7 bases between. CDR3: CASSQGMNTEAFF. The DNA for the CDR3 is TGTGCCAGCAGTCAGGGGATGAACACTGAAGCTTTCTTT.

This rearrangement joins TRBV11-3 to TRBJ2-1; TRBD1 might be the D (6 bases). Germline V gene sequence: CDR1 SGHNT, CDR2 YENEEA. V dropped 6 bases and J dropped 9 bases, with 21 bases sitting between them. The CDR3 covers 15 residues. CDR3 in amino acids: CASSQAAGVGGEQFF. CDR3 coding DNA: TGTGCCAGCAGTCAAGCGGCAGGGGTCGGCGGTGAGCAGTTCTTC.

The chain uses TRBV4-1 and TRBJ2-7; 9 bases line up with TRBD1. Germline-derived CDR1 and CDR2 are MGHRA and YSYEKL. Trimming took 3 bases from V and 3 from J; bases not matched to a gene: 3. The CDR3 is 14 amino acids. CDR3 protein: CASSQPTGGYEQYF. CDR3 DNA sequence: TGCGCCAGCAGCCAGCCGACAGGGGGCTACGAGCAGTACTTC.

The genes are TRBV5-1 and TRBJ1-4, with TRBD1 matching over 8 bases. With V trimmed by 5 bases and J by 7 bases, 10 bases remained unmatched. Looked up from germline, CDR1 is SGHRS and CDR2 is YFSETQ. CDR3 length: 15 amino acids. CDR3 coding DNA: TGCGCCAGCAGACCTGGACAGGGAGGAGGTGAAAAACTGTTTTTT. This sequence encodes CASRPGQGGGEKLFF.

The chain employs TRBV28 and TRBJ2-7; TRBD1 agrees at 8 bases. CDR1 is MDHEN, CDR2 SYDVKM, per germline. CDR3 length: 15 residues. The junction had 9 bases not matched to a gene; V was cut back by 6 bases and J by 2 bases. The CDR3 nucleotides read TGTGCCAGCAGCGCTGTCGGACAGGGTGCCTACGAGCAGTACTTC. Translating gives CASSAVGQGAYEQYF.

The chain couples TRBV7-9 to TRBJ2-3; no clear D. Germline V gene lookup returns CDR1 SEHNR and CDR2 FQNEAQ (reference sequence). The CDR3 is 15 residues long. V shed 1 base and J shed 0 bases, with 8 bases lying between them. This CDR3 is CASSLVAVSTDTQYF. In DNA form, the CDR3 reads TGTGCCAGCAGCTTAGTAGCAGTTAGCACAGATACGCAGTATTTT.

The chain recombines TRBV6-2 or TRBV6-3 with TRBJ2-7; 8 positions agree with TRBD1. This CDR3 contains 14 residues. Trimming cost V 2 bases and J 6 bases; bases outside gene matches: 6. Looked up from germline, CDR1 is MNHEY and CDR2 is SVGEGT. The CDR3 reads CASSYPRQGTEQYF. CDR3 bases: TGTGCCAGCAGTTACCCACGACAGGGGACCGAGCAGTACTTC.

The V and J genes are TRBV18 and TRBJ2-7; 9 positions match TRBD2. The CDR3 loop spans 13 amino acids. With 4 bases clipped from V and 7 bases from J, the junction kept 5 bases outside the gene matches. CDR1 is KGHSH and CDR2 is LQKENI in the germline V gene. CDR3 loop: CASSLAGAGEQYF. For the CDR3, the DNA is TGTGCCAGCTCACTAGCGGGGGCGGGAGAGCAGTACTTC.

The V call is TRBV7-2, the J call TRBJ2-7, with 7 bases that match TRBD1. This CDR3 has 14 residues. Losses at the gene ends were 3 bases for V and 5 bases for J; bases not matched to a gene: 7. Germline assignment: CDR1 SGHTA and CDR2 FQGNSA. CDR3 loop: CASSFFGTDDEQYF. In DNA, the CDR3 is TGTGCCAGCAGCTTTTTTGGGACAGACGACGAGCAGTACTTC. The whole variable domain, remainder taken from reference TRBV7-2 and TRBJ2-7, is GAGVSQSPSNKVTEKGKDVELRCDPISGHTALYWYRQSLGQGLEFLIYFQGNSAPDKSGLPSDRFSAERTGGSVSTLTIQRTQQEDSAVYLCASSFFGTDDEQYFGPGTRLTVT.

The rearrangement links TRBV5-8 to TRBJ1-3; maybe TRBD1 (6 bases). The CDR3 totals 16 residues. The germline CDR1 and CDR2 sequences are SGHTS and YDEGEE. Trimming pared 4 bases from V and 3 bases from J, leaving 17 bases between. The CDR3 protein is CASSPGTSSFGNTIYF. CDR3 bases: TGTGCCAGCAGCCCCGGGACATCCTCCTTTGGAAACACCATATATTTT. Drawing the rest from reference TRBV5-8 and TRBJ1-3, the complete variable domain is EAGVTQSPTHLIKTRGQQATLRCSPISGHTSVYWYQQALGLGLQFLLWYDEGEERNRGNFPPRFSGRQFPNYSSELNVNALELEDSALYLCASSPGTSSFGNTIYFGEGSWLTVV.

This chain joins TRBV13 and TRBJ1-2, with D unresolved. There are 14 residues in the CDR3. CDR1 and CDR2 from the germline V gene are PRHDT and FYEKMQ (reference sequence). V lost 1 base and J lost 8, with 14 bases in between. CDR3 nucleotides: TGTGCCAGCAGCTTAGACGCCAGGCTTCAAGGCTACACCTTC. Translating it yields CASSLDARLQGYTF.

The CDR3 loop reads CASSLGRAPLADGYTF. In DNA, the CDR3 is TGTGCCAGCAGCTTGGGCCGGGCCCCCTTAGCGGATGGCTACACCTTC. The chain is built from TRBV5-6 and TRBJ1-2; D is unclear. Germline values: CDR1 SGHDT, CDR2 YYEEEE. This CDR3 comprises 16 residues. V was cut by 0 bases and J by 6 bases, with 18 bases left in between. The full variable domain, rest sourced from reference TRBV5-6 and TRBJ1-2, is DAGVTQSPTHLIKTRGQQVTLRCSPKSGHDTVSWYQQALGQGPQFIFQYYEEEERQRGNFPDRFSGHQFPNYSSELNVNALLLGDSALYLCASSLGRAPLADGYTFGSGTRLTVV.

The V call is TRBV3-1 (or the pseudogene TRBV3-2), the J call TRBJ2-5, with D possibly being TRBD2 (5 bases). Germline CDR1 LGHDT, CDR2 YNNKEL (reference sequence). This CDR3 contains 14 residues. Trimming removed 2 bases at V and 2 bases at J, with 9 bases between. CDR3 DNA: TGTGCCAGCAGCCAAAACCAGCGGCAAGAGACCCAGTACTTC. It yields the protein CASSQNQRQETQYF.